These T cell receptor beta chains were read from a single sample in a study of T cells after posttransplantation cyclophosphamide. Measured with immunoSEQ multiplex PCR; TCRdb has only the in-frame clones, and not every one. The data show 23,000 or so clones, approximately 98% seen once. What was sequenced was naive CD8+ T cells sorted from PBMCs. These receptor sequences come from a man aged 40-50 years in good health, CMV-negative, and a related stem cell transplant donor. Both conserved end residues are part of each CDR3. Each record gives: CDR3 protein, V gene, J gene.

CASSLIPAYEQYF,TRBV7-2,TRBJ2-7
CASSLRPSGTGELFF,TRBV11-2,TRBJ2-2
CASSVRDSYYNEQFF,TRBV5-5,TRBJ2-1
CAISEESSSNNEQFF,TRBV10-3,TRBJ2-1
CASSQDVGLSGANVLTF,TRBV14,TRBJ2-6
CASSYSSSTDTQYF,TRBV6-5,TRBJ2-3
CSVEATSREQFF,TRBV29-1,TRBJ2-1
CASSPGLNEQFF,TRBV13,TRBJ2-1
CASSAHTGTASYEQYF,TRBV9,TRBJ2-7
CASSFIIRELFF,TRBV7-9,TRBJ2-2
CASSSTTGTDLTGELFF,TRBV28,TRBJ2-2
CASSHNQGGRGYSNQPQHF,TRBV4-2,TRBJ1-5
CASSQSLSGRYGYTF,TRBV16,TRBJ1-2
CASSQDTGAGAYNEQFF,TRBV4-1,TRBJ2-1
CASSNGELGDTQYF,TRBV2,TRBJ2-3
CASRPGQGTEQFF,TRBV6-5,TRBJ2-1
CSATDRDSYEQYF,TRBV29-1,TRBJ2-7
CASSSVAGLAVEQFF,TRBV27,TRBJ2-1
CASSFRTGFGYTF,TRBV11-2,TRBJ1-2
CASSLVVPVVEGGELFF,TRBV7-6,TRBJ2-2
CAWSPGNTEAFF,TRBV30,TRBJ1-1
CASSSGTSSSYEQYF,TRBV5-4,TRBJ2-7
CASARGTAYGYTF,TRBV6-1,TRBJ1-2
CAWSVGGNGGYTF,TRBV30,TRBJ1-2
CASSLRTMNTEAFF,TRBV27,TRBJ1-1
CASSPMGWGGYGYTF,TRBV28,TRBJ1-2
CAWSGGDSGSYNEQFF,TRBV30,TRBJ2-1
CASSLQGGSYEQYF,TRBV7-6,TRBJ2-7
CASSLGTTYYNEQFF,TRBV27,TRBJ2-1
CASSFVGTDTQYF,TRBV27,TRBJ2-3
CASSEYAGGANGYTF,TRBV25-1,TRBJ1-2
CASSETIGVSNQPQHF,TRBV6-1,TRBJ1-5
CASSWTASEPQHF,TRBV5-6,TRBJ1-5
CASSEDRENTEAFF,TRBV28,TRBJ1-1
CASSLSGLPYNEQFF,TRBV27,TRBJ2-1
CASSSILTGQNTEAFF,TRBV5-1,TRBJ1-1
CASDLTGSGANVLTF,TRBV4-1,TRBJ2-6
CATSRDGGGRAPYNEQFF,TRBV15,TRBJ2-1
CASSLDTSSTSTDTQYF,TRBV5-8,TRBJ2-3
CASSLGLAGVSYEQYF,TRBV28,TRBJ2-7
CASSYGAGYYEQYF,TRBV6-5,TRBJ2-7
CASSLEGQGRGHYGYTF,TRBV5-1,TRBJ1-2
CASSQVSRGTYEQYF,TRBV4-3,TRBJ2-7
CASSAVTGRRTGELFF,TRBV7-9,TRBJ2-2
CASSGGVVPNTGELFF,TRBV28,TRBJ2-2
CASSPLGQGGETQYF,TRBV7-9,TRBJ2-5
CASSLLAGGRTHEQFF,TRBV5-1,TRBJ2-1